The 26 T cell receptor beta chains below come from one sample, sequenced in a study of T cell responses to AZD1222 COVID-19 vaccine. Some clones are missing from TCRdb's copy, which holds only in-frame ones; the method was immunoSEQ multiplex PCR. The sample carries 150,000 to 180,000 clones, around nine tenths recorded once. The source was peripheral blood, collected on day 0 of AZD1222 vaccination. These receptor sequences come from an adult in good health.

The gene calls are TRBV10-3 and TRBJ1-6; TRBD1 might be the D (6 bases). V shed 10 bases and J shed 9 bases, with 13 bases lying between them. Germline CDR1 and CDR2: ENHRY and SYGVKD. This CDR3 has 12 residues. The CDR3 loop is CATLDSGSPLHF. CDR3 nucleotide sequence: TGTGCCACCTTGGACAGCGGTTCACCCCTCCACTTT.

The rearrangement uses TRBV4-3 and TRBJ1-2; 9 nucleotides align to TRBD1. CDR1 is LGHNA, CDR2 YSLEER, per germline. With V trimmed by 3 bases and J by 3 bases, 11 bases remained unmatched. The CDR3 is 17 residues long. The CDR3 region has the DNA TGCGCCAGCAGCCAGACGTCTAGGACAGGGGATGACTATGGCTACACCTTC. Translation: CASSQTSRTGDDYGYTF.

V and J are TRBV30 and TRBJ1-4; D call uncertain. Trimming shortened V by 0 bases and J by 7 bases, and 6 bases separated the two germline ends. The CDR3 extends over 12 amino acids. Germline CDR1 GTSNPN, CDR2 SVGIG (reference sequence). CDR3 nucleotide sequence: TGTGCCTGGAGTGTACGCAGTGAAAAACTGTTTTTT. Translation gives CAWSVRSEKLFF.

The V gene is TRBV28, the J gene TRBJ2-6; D call uncertain. The CDR3 sequence is 18 residues long. Trimming left V 4 bases short and J 2 bases short, with 18 bases between. Germline V gene lookup returns CDR1 MDHEN and CDR2 SYDVKM. CDR3 sequence (DNA): TGTGCCAGCAGTTCCCCTATGGGGTTGTGGGCTGGGGCCAACGTCCTGACTTTC. Its translation: CASSSPMGLWAGANVLTF.

J is TRBJ2-5 and V is TRBV3-1 (or the pseudogene TRBV3-2); D unclear. The germline V gene encodes CDR1 LGHDT and CDR2 YNNKEL (reference sequence). The CDR3 is 15 amino acids. Trimming took off 0 bases at V and 0 bases at J, with 8 bases between the two ends. The CDR3 sequence: CASSQDLGNQETQYF. As DNA, the CDR3 is TGTGCCAGCAGCCAAGATCTAGGGAACCAAGAGACCCAGTACTTC.

CDR3 DNA: TGTGCCAGCTCACAAACAGCACTACAGGGTAATGAAAAACTGTTTTTT. This translates into CASSQTALQGNEKLFF. The rearrangement uses TRBV18 and TRBJ1-4, with a tentative D call TRBD1 (6 bases). V lost 4 bases, J lost 4 bases, and 16 bases lay in between. CDR1 is KGHSH, CDR2 LQKENI, per germline. The CDR3 sequence is 16 residues long.

V usage is TRBV6-5 and J usage is TRBJ1-1; D is unresolved. CDR3 length: 15 amino acids. Germline V gives CDR1 MNHEY, CDR2 SVGAGI. Trimming left V 6 bases short and J 0 bases short, with 14 bases between. CDR3 sequence: CASRKGLQLNTEAFF. CDR3 DNA: TGTGCCAGCAGGAAAGGGCTGCAACTGAACACTGAAGCTTTCTTT.

The CDR3 DNA follows: TGTGCCAGCAGTTCTCCTGGTGAGGGCACAGATACGCAGTATTTT. Translating it yields CASSSPGEGTDTQYF. The gene calls are TRBV11-2 and TRBJ2-3; no definite D call. Trimming pared 6 bases from V and 1 base from J, leaving 14 bases between. The CDR3 spans 15 residues. Germline V gene data show CDR1 as SGHAT and CDR2 as FQNNGV.

V gene TRBV6-5 combines with J gene TRBJ2-7; D is perhaps TRBD1 or TRBD2 (5 bases each). In germline, CDR1 is MNHEY, CDR2 SVGAGI. The CDR3 sequence is 13 residues long. V dropped 4 bases and J dropped 6 bases, with 13 bases sitting between them. The CDR3 bases are TGTGCCAGCAGTTCCCGCAGGGAGAGCGAGCAGTACTTC. This encodes CASSSRRESEQYF.

V and J are TRBV10-2 and TRBJ2-7; 9 nucleotides line up with TRBD1. CDR1 is WSHSY and CDR2 is SAAADI in the germline V gene. The CDR3 loop spans 12 amino acids. Trimming removed 10 bases from V and 5 bases from J; junction bases left unmatched: 6. The chain's CDR3 is CAMGQGVHEQYF. The CDR3 DNA sequence: TGCGCCATGGGACAGGGAGTCCACGAGCAGTACTTC.

V gene TRBV28 combines with J gene TRBJ1-1, with D uncertain. The CDR3 spans 11 residues. V was clipped by 10 bases and J by 1 base, with 7 bases between them. In germline, CDR1 is MDHEN, CDR2 SYDVKM. In nucleotides, the CDR3 is TGTGCCACCGCGCAGAACACTGAAGCTTTCTTT. This encodes CATAQNTEAFF.

The chain couples TRBV18 to TRBJ1-4; 7 bases match TRBD1. The germline V gene encodes CDR1 KGHSH and CDR2 LQKENI. The ends lost 6 bases at V and 5 bases at J; junction bases unmatched: 6. The CDR3 consists of 14 residues. DNA for the CDR3: TGTGCCAGCTCTCCCGGGACAGCAAATGAAAAACTGTTTTTT. Its translation is CASSPGTANEKLFF.

The J gene is TRBJ2-7, the V gene TRBV9; 9 bases fit TRBD2. Germline CDR1 is SGDLS and CDR2 is YYNGEE. Germline trimming cut 0 bases from V and 5 bases from J; bases unmatched to any gene: 0. This CDR3 spans 13 amino acids. In DNA form, the CDR3 reads TGTGCCAGCAGCGTAGGCGGGAGGGACGAGCAGTACTTC. It is translated as CASSVGGRDEQYF. Full variable domain (remainder filled in from reference TRBV9 and TRBJ2-7): DSGVTQTPKHLITATGQRVTLRCSPRSGDLSVYWYQQSLDQGLQFLIQYYNGEERAKGNILERFSAQQFPDLHSELNLSSLELGDSALYFCASSVGGRDEQYFGPGTRLTVT.

The V and J genes are TRBV9 and TRBJ1-2, with 11 nucleotides matching TRBD1. CDR1 and CDR2 (germline): SGDLS, YYNGEE. Trimming at V came to 2 bases and at J to 2 bases, leaving 8 bases not matched to a gene. This CDR3 has 17 amino acids. Here the CDR3 DNA reads TGTGCCAGCAGCGTCGGGGGACAGGGGGTTCAGAACTATGGCTACACCTTC. Its protein product is CASSVGGQGVQNYGYTF.

The genes are TRBV2 and TRBJ1-6; 9 bases are shared with TRBD1. Germline values: CDR1 SNHLY, CDR2 FYNNEI. The V gene end was trimmed by 0 bases and the J gene end by 3 bases; junction bases not matched to a gene: 6. The CDR3 covers 18 residues. For the CDR3, the DNA is TGTGCCAGCAGTGAAGCAACAGGGGGCTCCGTCTATAATTCACCCCTCCACTTT. Translating gives CASSEATGGSVYNSPLHF.

This chain uses TRBV4-3 with TRBJ1-4; TRBD1 is a possible D gene (6 bases). In germline, CDR1 is LGHNA, CDR2 YSLEER. V was pared by 0 bases and J by 7 bases, with 18 bases between. CDR3 length: 17 amino acids. This chain's CDR3 is CASSQDLRGLGGEKLFF. CDR3 DNA: TGCGCCAGCAGCCAAGATCTTCGGGGGCTGGGGGGTGAAAAACTGTTTTTT.

This chain uses TRBV5-1 with TRBJ1-2, with D uncertain. Germline V gene data show CDR1 as SGHRS and CDR2 as YFSETQ. Trimming left V 0 bases short and J 8 bases short, with 8 bases between. CDR3 length equals 12 residues. The CDR3 region is CASSLDGVGYTF. CDR3 in DNA: TGCGCCAGCAGCTTGGATGGGGTCGGCTACACCTTC.

This chain links TRBV7-9 with TRBJ2-3; 16 bases align to TRBD2. V shed 3 bases, J shed 4 bases, and the junction held 10 bases outside the gene matches. The CDR3 runs to 19 residues. CDR1 is SEHNR and CDR2 is FQNEAQ in the germline V gene (reference sequence). The CDR3 sequence: CASSFSGLAGGFVSDTQYF. The CDR3, as DNA: TGTGCCAGCAGCTTTTCGGGACTAGCGGGAGGGTTTGTTTCAGATACGCAGTATTTT.

J is TRBJ2-1 and V is TRBV2; 7 bases match TRBD1. J gave up 4 bases and V 4 bases, and 7 bases lay outside the gene matches. The germline gives CDR1 SNHLY, CDR2 FYNNEI. This CDR3 has 15 amino acids. CDR3 residues: CASSAQRQGYNEQFF. Written as DNA, the CDR3 is TGTGCCAGCAGTGCGCAGAGACAGGGTTACAATGAGCAGTTCTTC.

V and J are TRBV6-2 or TRBV6-3 and TRBJ1-2, with a weak D call TRBD1 (6 bases). Trimming cost V 1 base and J 6 bases, with 27 bases left between them. Germline V lookup: CDR1 MNHEY, CDR2 SVGEGT. The CDR3 has 19 residues. CDR3 residues: CASSYLRGRDHFAIDGYTF. The CDR3 DNA reads as TGTGCCAGCAGTTACTTGCGGGGGCGAGACCATTTTGCGATAGATGGCTACACCTTC.

Only one count was recorded for this clone. This rearrangement joins TRBV30 to TRBJ2-7; D is uncertain. Germline-derived CDR1 and CDR2 are GTSNPN and SVGIG (reference sequence). The V end was cut by 0 bases, the J end by 8 bases, with 20 bases between. The length of the CDR3 is 15 residues. The chain's CDR3 is CAWSVSGPTIPQQYF. The CDR3 region has the DNA TGTGCCTGGAGTGTTTCCGGGCCTACCATTCCCCAGCAGTACTTC.

This sequence joins TRBV28 and TRBJ1-4; 7 bases line up with TRBD1. After removal of 1 base from V and 11 bases from J, the junction contained 16 bases not matched to a gene. The CDR3 has 17 amino acids. Germline CDR1 reads MDHEN; CDR2 reads SYDVKM. CDR3 amino acids: CASSLYRGPSLMKKLFF. In DNA, the CDR3 is TGTGCCAGCAGTTTATACAGGGGACCATCCCTAATGAAGAAACTGTTTTTT. Drawing the rest from reference TRBV28 and TRBJ1-4, the complete variable domain is DVKVTQSSRYLVKRTGEKVFLECVQDMDHENMFWYRQDPGLGLRLIYFSYDVKMKEKGDIPEGYSVSREKKERFSLILESASTNQTSMYLCASSLYRGPSLMKKLFFGSGTQLSVL.

In DNA form, the CDR3 reads TGTGCCAGCAGTGAGACTGCGACCAATGAAAAACTGTTTTTT. Translated, it gives CASSETATNEKLFF. V gene TRBV5-6 combines with J gene TRBJ1-4; no firm D call. CDR3 length: 14 amino acids. CDR1 SGHDT and CDR2 YYEEEE come from the germline V gene. V was shortened by 5 bases and J by 5 bases, with 13 bases between the two germline ends.

J is TRBJ2-3 and V is TRBV4-1; TRBD2 agrees at 12 bases. The germline gives CDR1 MGHRA, CDR2 YSYEKL. This CDR3 contains 18 residues. V lost 5 bases, J lost 2 bases, and 11 bases stayed unmatched. The CDR3 spells CASSRTSGGLGHTDTQYF. CDR3 in DNA: TGCGCCAGCAGCAGAACTAGCGGGGGGCTAGGGCACACAGATACGCAGTATTTT.

The gene calls are TRBV6-5 and TRBJ2-3, with D uncertain. With 6 bases removed from V and 6 bases from J, the gap between germline ends came to 16 bases. Looked up from germline, CDR1 is MNHEY and CDR2 is SVGAGI. CDR3 length: 14 residues. CDR3 amino acids: CASSALDPGDTQYF. The CDR3 nucleotides read TGTGCCAGCAGCGCCTTGGACCCTGGGGATACGCAGTATTTT.

This chain's CDR3 is CAWSRGGVQPQHF. The CDR3 bases are TGTGCCTGGAGTAGAGGGGGGGTCCAGCCCCAGCATTTT. The chain has TRBV30 and TRBJ1-5, with D possibly matching TRBD1 (6 bases). V was pared by 2 bases and J by 7 bases, with 12 bases between. The CDR3 is 13 residues long. In germline, CDR1 is GTSNPN, CDR2 SVGIG (reference sequence). Full variable domain (remainder filled in from reference TRBV30 and TRBJ1-5): SQTIHQWPATLVQPVGSPLSLECTVEGTSNPNLYWYRQAAGRGLQLLFYSVGIGQISSEVPQNLSASRPQDRQFILSSKKLLLSDSGFYLCAWSRGGVQPQHFGDGTRLSIL.